This TCR beta chain was identified in a study of T cells after yellow fever vaccination. On this clonotype itself: Its antigen is currently unknown.

One entry per CDR3 protein, called by TCRdb with MiXCR from the 5' RACE reads. There are 450,000 to 550,000 distinct CDR3 sequences in the sample; 20% to 25% occur only once, and about 16% lies in the top ten. Findings of the study overall: Re-detected after boosting: most primary clones, 96% of CD4 and less than 90% of CD8. When the response was secondary, it was weaker but reached its peak faster, day 5 versus 15.

CDR3 length: 13 residues. CDR1 and CDR2 from the germline V gene are SGHRS and YFSETQ. Trimming removed 4 bases at V and 5 bases at J, with 12 bases between. This receptor was identified in a man between 18 and 29 years old who received the YFV17D yellow fever vaccine. The source was PBMCs, collected less than 25 days after the first yellow fever vaccination. The J gene is TRBJ2-5, the V gene TRBV5-1, with no clear D. The CDR3 is CASSRVWTETQYF. Here the CDR3 DNA reads TGCGCCAGCAGCCGGGTGTGGACGGAGACCCAGTACTTC. The entire variable domain, with the rest obtained from reference TRBV5-1 and TRBJ2-5, is as follows: KAGVTQTPRYLIKTRGQQVTLSCSPISGHRSVSWYQQTPGQGLQFLFEYFSETQRNKGNFPGRFSGRQFSNSRSEMNVSTLELGDSALYLCASSRVWTETQYFGPGTRLLVL.